Below, 26 T cell receptor beta chains from the same sample are listed, as sequenced in a study of T-cell reconstitution after alpha-beta-depleted transplantation in children. Unique molecular identifiers tagged the TCRbeta library. TCRdb called the PCR reads again in MiXCR, with one record for every CDR3 protein. The sample lists some 300,000 distinct CDR3 sequences; over 9% were seen once. Sequenced material: PBMCs, taken before TCRalphabeta/CD19-depleted stem cell transplant. Receptor source: a boy younger than two with acute myeloid leukemia, due to receive a stem cell transplant.

This clonotype showed up many times. This chain uses TRBV24-1 with TRBJ2-5; TRBD1 might be the D (6 bases). Trimming removed 0 bases at V and 1 base at J, with 14 bases between. The germline V gene has CDR1 KGHDR and CDR2 SFDVKD. This CDR3 region has 17 residues. CDR3 nucleotide sequence: TGTGCCACCAGTGATTTGCCCTCGACAGGTGGCCAAGAGACCCAGTACTTC. Protein sequence: CATSDLPSTGGQETQYF.

This clonotype was seen at least ten times. The J gene is TRBJ1-5, the V gene TRBV19; TRBD1 agrees at 11 bases. The length of the CDR3 is 16 residues. The junction had 5 bases not matched to a gene; V was cut back by 3 bases and J by 4 bases. Looked up from germline, CDR1 is LNHDA and CDR2 is SQIVND (reference sequence). The CDR3 DNA follows: TGTGCCAGTAGTATTGGACAGGGGGCCGGGAATCAGCCCCAGCATTTT. Translating it yields CASSIGQGAGNQPQHF.

This clonotype was counted at least ten times. The chain carries TRBV4-3 and TRBJ2-3, with 13 bases fitting TRBD2. CDR1 is LGHNA, CDR2 YSLEER, per germline. The ends lost 0 bases at V and 6 bases at J; junction bases unmatched: 9. CDR3 length: 18 amino acids. Here the CDR3 reads CASSQERATSGRRDTQYF. For the CDR3, the DNA is TGCGCCAGCAGCCAAGAACGAGCGACTAGCGGGAGGAGGGATACGCAGTATTTT.

Ten or more counts support this clonotype. This chain links TRBV18 with TRBJ2-7; unclear D gene. Per germline, CDR1 KGHSH and CDR2 LQKENI. The V gene lost 2 bases and the J gene lost 5 bases, with 7 bases spanning the gap. This CDR3 spans 12 amino acids. Here the CDR3 reads CASSPARHEQYF. DNA of the CDR3: TGTGCCAGCTCACCAGCACGGCACGAGCAGTACTTC.

This clonotype has ten or more counts. The V call is TRBV28, the J call TRBJ2-7; D unclear. The germline V and J ends were trimmed by 2 bases and 1 base, with 6 bases remaining between them. The CDR3 is made up of 13 amino acids. Germline V gene data show CDR1 as MDHEN and CDR2 as SYDVKM. The CDR3 loop reads CASSLMGSYEQYF. The CDR3 DNA follows: TGTGCCAGCAGTTTAATGGGGTCCTACGAGCAGTACTTC.

This clonotype was recorded many times. V gene TRBV5-1 combines with J gene TRBJ2-4; D not certain. The V end lost 9 bases, the J end lost 4 bases, and 14 bases lay between the germline ends. CDR1 and CDR2 (germline): SGHRS, YFSETQ. CDR3 size: 13 residues. Here the CDR3 DNA reads TGCGCCAAAAATATCCGGAATAAAAACATTCAGTACTTC. As protein: CAKNIRNKNIQYF. The full variable domain, its missing parts supplied by reference TRBV5-1 and TRBJ2-4, is KAGVTQTPRYLIKTRGQQVTLSCSPISGHRSVSWYQQTPGQGLQFLFEYFSETQRNKGNFPGRFSGRQFSNSRSEMNVSTLELGDSALYLCAKNIRNKNIQYFGAGTRLSVL.

This clonotype is judged medium-sized. The chain uses TRBV5-1 and TRBJ2-3; a possible D gene is TRBD1 (5 bases). The CDR3 runs to 15 residues. The germline V gene has CDR1 SGHRS and CDR2 YFSETQ. Trimming shortened V by 0 bases and J by 0 bases, and 8 bases separated the two germline ends. CDR3 in amino acids: CASSLGQGSTDTQYF. CDR3 in DNA: TGCGCCAGCAGCTTGGGTCAGGGAAGCACAGATACGCAGTATTTT.

This clonotype was counted ten times or more. This rearrangement joins TRBV10-3 to TRBJ2-5; TRBD1 is a possible D gene (5 bases). V was shortened by 4 bases and J by 1 base, with 13 bases between the two germline ends. The CDR3 length is 15 residues. Germline V gene sequence: CDR1 ENHRY, CDR2 SYGVKD. In nucleotides, the CDR3 is TGTGCCATCAGTGGGTTCCGCAGGGCCCAAGAGACCCAGTACTTC. Encoded protein: CAISGFRRAQETQYF.

Many counts were recorded for this clonotype. The chain recombines TRBV20-1 with TRBJ2-2, with 8 bases identical to TRBD2. Unmatched junction bases numbered 3, after V lost 1 base and J lost 8 bases. This CDR3 comprises 13 residues. The germline V gene encodes CDR1 DFQATT and CDR2 SNEGSKA (reference sequence). CDR3 sequence: CSARAGGPGELFF. CDR3 DNA sequence: TGCAGTGCTAGAGCGGGAGGGCCTGGGGAGCTGTTTTTT.

This clonotype was recorded many times. The CDR3: CASSQVLSHEQFF. CDR3 coding DNA: TGCGCCAGCAGCCAAGTTCTTTCACATGAGCAGTTCTTC. The rearrangement uses TRBV4-3 and TRBJ2-1, with no clear D. The V gene lost 1 base and the J gene lost 8 bases, with 9 bases spanning the gap. Germline V CDR1 and CDR2: LGHNA, YSLEER. The CDR3 extends over 13 amino acids.

This clonotype was seen a handful of times. The J gene is TRBJ2-3, the V gene TRBV11-2; D may be TRBD2 (6 bases). The germline V gene has CDR1 SGHAT and CDR2 FQNNGV. CDR3 length: 15 residues. V gave up 3 bases and J gave up 1 base, with 11 bases separating them. CDR3 residues: CASSFPGSGTDTQYF. The CDR3 nucleotides read TGTGCCAGCAGCTTCCCCGGGAGCGGCACAGATACGCAGTATTTT. Using reference TRBV11-2 and TRBJ2-3 for the parts outside the CDR3, the full variable domain is EAGVAQSPRYKIIEKRQSVAFWCNPISGHATLYWYQQILGQGPKLLIQFQNNGVVDDSQLPKDRFSAERLKGVDSTLKIQPAKLEDSAVYLCASSFPGSGTDTQYFGPGTRLTVL.

As regards this clonotype: A much larger clone is a single base away; this may be a read error. The chain combines TRBV29-1 with TRBJ2-1, with 11 positions matching TRBD2. CDR1 and CDR2 (germline): SQVTM, ANQGSEA. The CDR3 extends over 10 amino acids. This chain's CDR3 is CSVPSGRCLF. The CDR3 DNA reads TGCAGCGTCCCTAGCGGGAGGTGCCTCTTC.

Of note for this clonotype: The junction departs from germline at one end; a sequencing error may be responsible. The gene calls are TRBV7-2 and TRBJ1-1; D remains ambiguous. This CDR3 comprises 15 residues. Germline-derived CDR1 and CDR2 are SGHTA and FQGNSA. CDR3 coding DNA: TGTGCCAGCAGCTTAGAGGCGGGATTGAACGCTGAAGCTTTCTTT. Amino acids: CASSLEAGLNAEAFF.

This clonotype showed up many times. The CDR3, as DNA: TGTGCCAGCAGCCCGGGCCCTAGCGTCCACGAGCAGTACTTC. Translated, it gives CASSPGPSVHEQYF. This chain joins TRBV7-2 and TRBJ2-7; possible D gene TRBD2, 6 bases. CDR1 SGHTA and CDR2 FQGNSA come from the germline V gene. The V end lost 5 bases, the J end lost 5 bases, and 16 bases lay between the germline ends. This CDR3 comprises 14 residues. The full variable domain, its missing parts supplied by reference TRBV7-2 and TRBJ2-7, is GAGVSQSPSNKVTEKGKDVELRCDPISGHTALYWYRQSLGQGLEFLIYFQGNSAPDKSGLPSDRFSAERTGGSVSTLTIQRTQQEDSAVYLCASSPGPSVHEQYFGPGTRLTVT.

There are many counts of this clonotype. As DNA, the CDR3 is TGTGCCACCCCTGGAGGGAGGGCCAAAAACATTCAGTACTTC. Amino acids: CATPGGRAKNIQYF. The rearrangement links TRBV24-1 to TRBJ2-4, with a weak D call TRBD2 (6 bases). V gave up 9 bases and J gave up 1 base, with 12 bases separating them. The CDR3 consists of 14 residues. Germline V lookup: CDR1 KGHDR, CDR2 SFDVKD.

This clonotype was observed many times. The chain uses TRBV29-1 and TRBJ1-1; 7 bases are a match to TRBD1. The CDR3 is made up of 13 amino acids. Trimming took 7 bases from V and 4 from J; bases not matched to a gene: 9. In germline, CDR1 is SQVTM, CDR2 ANQGSEA. The CDR3 loop reads CSAATGSGTEAFF. CDR3 bases: TGCAGCGCGGCGACAGGGTCGGGCACTGAAGCTTTCTTT.

This clonotype came up a few times. This sequence joins TRBV5-1 and TRBJ2-7; 7 nucleotides agree with TRBD1. CDR1 is SGHRS and CDR2 is YFSETQ in the germline V gene. This CDR3 is 15 amino acids long. V shed 0 bases, J shed 4 bases, and the junction held 7 bases outside the gene matches. CDR3 sequence reads: CASSLGDSAYYEQYF. The CDR3, as DNA: TGCGCCAGCAGCTTGGGGGACAGCGCTTATTACGAGCAGTACTTC.

This clonotype was counted many times. The V and J genes are TRBV5-1 and TRBJ2-7; D is unclear. Germline-derived CDR1 and CDR2 are SGHRS and YFSETQ. V lost 4 bases to trimming and J lost 5 bases, with 10 bases between them. The CDR3 has 12 residues. CDR3 DNA: TGCGCCAGCAGCCCCCAGAGCGACGAGCAGTACTTC. Its translation is CASSPQSDEQYF.

This clonotype was seen many times. The V call is TRBV6-5, the J call TRBJ1-2; D may be TRBD1 (5 bases). Germline loops: CDR1 MNHEY, CDR2 SVGAGI. The CDR3 contains 12 residues. Between the trimmed V and J ends, which lost 2 bases and 8 bases, there was a span of 9 bases. CDR3 protein: CASSYEGEGYTF. CDR3 coding DNA: TGTGCCAGCAGTTACGAAGGGGAGGGCTACACCTTC.

This clonotype was detected many times. The genes are TRBV4-2 and TRBJ2-7, with D perhaps TRBD2 (6 bases). V was cut by 4 bases and J by 3 bases, with 16 bases left in between. CDR3 length: 15 amino acids. The germline V gene encodes CDR1 LGHNA and CDR2 YNFKEQ. CDR3 coding DNA: TGTGCCAGCAGCCCCCGCCGGGGGTCGGACTACGAGCAGTACTTC. Protein product: CASSPRRGSDYEQYF.

Written as DNA, the CDR3 is TGTGCCAGCAGCCAAGCCTTTTGGTATGGCTACACCTTC. Translation: CASSQAFWYGYTF. The V gene is TRBV6-2 or TRBV6-3, the J gene TRBJ1-2; D unclear. Germline lookup yields CDR1 MNHEY and CDR2 SVGEGT. The CDR3 runs to 13 residues. Trimming removed 6 bases from V and 5 bases from J, with 13 bases in between.

This clonotype was recorded many times. In DNA form, the CDR3 reads TGCGCCAGCAGCTTGGACCTAGCGGGGGGCTTCAAAAACATTCAGTACTTC. Encoded protein: CASSLDLAGGFKNIQYF. The chain joins TRBV5-1 to TRBJ2-4; 11 bases agree with TRBD2. The trim removed 0 bases at V and 3 bases at J, leaving 5 bases unmatched. CDR1 and CDR2 (germline): SGHRS, YFSETQ. The CDR3 consists of 17 residues.

The chain's CDR3 is CASSPRSRGRVYEQYF. The CDR3 DNA reads TGTGCCAGCAGTCCTAGAAGCAGGGGACGGGTTTACGAGCAGTACTTC. The chain combines TRBV11-3 with TRBJ2-7; weak D call: TRBD1 (6 bases). Trimming left V 6 bases short and J 4 bases short, with 22 bases between. Germline CDR1 SGHNT, CDR2 YENEEA. The CDR3 consists of 16 residues.

This clonotype was seen repeatedly, ten times or more. The chain is built from TRBV12-3 or TRBV12-4 and TRBJ2-1, with 9 bases fitting TRBD2. V gave up 5 bases and J gave up 3 bases; unmatched junction bases: 5. This CDR3 comprises 15 residues. This CDR3 is CASSVVTSGYNEQFF. The CDR3 nucleotides read TGTGCCAGCAGTGTTGTGACTAGCGGCTACAATGAGCAGTTCTTC.

This clonotype was found many times. This chain connects TRBV25-1 to TRBJ2-1; D is possibly TRBD1 (5 bases). Between the trimmed V and J ends, which lost 6 bases and 0 bases, there was a span of 18 bases. CDR1 and CDR2 (germline): MGHDK, SYGVNS. The CDR3 runs 17 residues. As DNA, the CDR3 is TGTGCCAGCAGCGTCCAAACCTCAGGGTTCTCCTACAATGAGCAGTTCTTC. Its translation: CASSVQTSGFSYNEQFF.

This clonotype was recorded many times. The V and J genes are TRBV20-1 and TRBJ1-5; 8 positions match TRBD1. Germline trimming cut 3 bases from V and 1 base from J; bases unmatched to any gene: 2. The CDR3 extends over 14 amino acids. CDR1 and CDR2 from the germline V gene are DFQATT and SNEGSKA (reference sequence). The DNA of the CDR3 is TGCAGTGCTAGGAGACAGGGGAGCAATCAGCCCCAGCATTTT. Its translation: CSARRQGSNQPQHF.